The clone carrying this T cell receptor (beta chain) was found a few times. Its antigen is not known. The V end was cut by 6 bases, the J end by 4 bases, with 8 bases between. This CDR3 is built from 12 residues. This specimen comes from a study of T cells after yellow fever vaccination. Study in general: Fractions with few cells were prepared using SMART-Seq v4 Ultra Low Input. General study findings and limits: Weaker in magnitude, the secondary response showed a faster peak on day 5 versus 15. Subsequent booster samples again held most clones from primary vaccination (96% CD4, 85% to 90% CD8).

TCRdb re-called the 5' RACE reads with MiXCR, one entry per CDR3 protein. The top ten clones hold roughly 17% of a sample with 300,000 to 400,000 distinct CDR3 sequences, 7.5% to 9% of them seen once. The source material was PBMCs, sampled on the day of the first yellow fever vaccination. The rearrangement uses TRBV12-3 or TRBV12-4 and TRBJ2-3; D is ambiguous. The clonotype was recovered from a man aged 18 to 35 who received the YFV17D yellow fever vaccine. CDR3 nucleotide sequence: TGTGCCAGCAGCCCCTTCCCAGATACGCAGTATTTT. Protein: CASSPFPDTQYF.